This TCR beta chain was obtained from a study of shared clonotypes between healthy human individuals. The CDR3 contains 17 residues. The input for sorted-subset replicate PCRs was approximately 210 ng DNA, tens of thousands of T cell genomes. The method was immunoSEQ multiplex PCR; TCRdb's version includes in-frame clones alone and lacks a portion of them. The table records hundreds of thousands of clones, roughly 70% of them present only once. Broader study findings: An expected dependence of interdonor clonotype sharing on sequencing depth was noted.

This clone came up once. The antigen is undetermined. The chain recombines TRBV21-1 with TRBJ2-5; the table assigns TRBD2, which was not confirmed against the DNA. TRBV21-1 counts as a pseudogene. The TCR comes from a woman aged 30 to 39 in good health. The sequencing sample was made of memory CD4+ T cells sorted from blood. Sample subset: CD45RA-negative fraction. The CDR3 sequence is CASSKEREGPGDETQYF. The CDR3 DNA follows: TGTGCCAGCAGCAAAGAACGGGAGGGCCCCGGGGACGAGACCCAGTACTTC.